These 27 T cell receptor beta chains originate from one sample sequenced in a study of cytomegalovirus exposure and HLA in healthy donors. A multiplex PCR was run with 60 Vbeta primers and 13 Jbeta primers. The method was immunoSEQ multiplex PCR; TCRdb's version includes in-frame clones alone and lacks a portion of them. The sample yields under 200,000 clones, 82% seen once. Specimen: PBMCs. Receptor source: a young woman in good health and CMV-seronegative.

The J gene is TRBJ2-5, the V gene TRBV21-1; TRBD2 is the table's D call and was not checked against the DNA. TRBV21-1 is given as a pseudogene. The CDR3 covers 12 residues. CDR3 nucleotide sequence: TGTGCCAGCAGCATACGAGGGGAGACCCAGTACTTC. As protein: CASSIRGETQYF.

The chain uses TRBV10-1 and TRBJ2-3, with TRBD1 matching over 9 bases. From germline, CDR1 is WNHNN and CDR2 SYGVQD (reference sequence). CDR3 length: 14 amino acids. V was clipped by 5 bases and J by 4 bases; unmatched bases: 4. The CDR3 DNA reads TGCGCCAGCAGTCTGGGACAGGGATCAGATACGCAGTATTTT. Its translation is CASSLGQGSDTQYF.

This clone turned up a few times. The chain couples TRBV7-9 to TRBJ1-3; D is ambiguous. From germline, CDR1 is SEHNR and CDR2 FQNEAQ (reference sequence). Trimming pared 5 bases from V and 8 bases from J, leaving 7 bases between. CDR3 length: 11 amino acids. CDR3 in DNA: TGTGCCAGCAGCCCCCGAGACACCATATATTTT. Its protein product is CASSPRDTIYF.

The genes are TRBV9 and TRBJ2-3; D is ambiguous. The germline V and J ends were trimmed by 4 bases and 2 bases, with 11 bases remaining between them. Germline assignment: CDR1 SGDLS and CDR2 YYNGEE. There are 14 residues in the CDR3. The CDR3, as DNA: TGTGCCAGCAGCCCCCTACTGAACACAGATACGCAGTATTTT. This gives the protein CASSPLLNTDTQYF.

The chain recombines TRBV7-9 with TRBJ2-5; the match to TRBD1 covers 7 bases. The CDR3 extends over 15 amino acids. The germline CDR1 and CDR2 sequences are SEHNR and FQNEAQ (reference sequence). J was trimmed by 5 bases and V by 2 bases; bases with no gene match: 8. Written as DNA, the CDR3 is TGTGCCAGCAGCTTAATGTCAGGGGGAGTGGAGACCCAGTACTTC. Translated: CASSLMSGGVETQYF.

The chain employs TRBV27 and TRBJ2-7; 10 bases map to TRBD2. Looked up from germline, CDR1 is MNHEY and CDR2 is SMNVEV (reference sequence). The CDR3 has 15 residues. The ends lost 8 bases at V and 2 bases at J; junction bases unmatched: 9. CDR3 sequence: CASRLGTSVAYEQYF. The CDR3 DNA is TGTGCCAGCCGTCTAGGGACTAGCGTGGCCTACGAGCAGTACTTC.

The J gene is TRBJ2-5, the V gene TRBV7-2; 8 bases agree with TRBD2. The trim removed 5 bases at V and 3 bases at J, leaving 11 bases unmatched. CDR1 and CDR2 from the germline V gene are SGHTA and FQGNSA. This CDR3 is 16 amino acids long. The CDR3 DNA is TGTGCCAGCAGCCTTGATAGCGGGGCGGGGAAAGAGACCCAGTACTTC. This translates into CASSLDSGAGKETQYF.

The V gene is TRBV2, the J gene TRBJ2-1; D perhaps matches TRBD2 (7 bases). Germline loops: CDR1 SNHLY, CDR2 FYNNEI. V was clipped by 4 bases and J by 10 bases, with 17 bases between them. The CDR3 loop spans 14 amino acids. The CDR3 nucleotides are TGTGCCAGCAGTGGGGTTTCGGGGGGCATGGAGCAGTTCTTC. Protein product: CASSGVSGGMEQFF.

CDR3 DNA sequence: TGTGCCAGCAGCTACTTCAGGGGGGCAGAGACCCAGTACTTC. Translated, it gives CASSYFRGAETQYF. V usage is TRBV11-2 and J usage is TRBJ2-5; D might be TRBD1 (7 bases). CDR3 length: 14 amino acids. Trimming shortened V by 4 bases and J by 4 bases, and 13 bases separated the two germline ends. CDR1 and CDR2 (germline): SGHAT, FQNNGV.

The CDR3 bases are TGTGCCATCAGTGAGCGGGGAGGACAGGGGGCTTCGAATGAGCAGTTCTTC. It is translated as CAISERGGQGASNEQFF. The chain is built from TRBV10-3 and TRBJ2-1, with 11 nucleotides matching TRBD1. This CDR3 contains 17 residues. Germline CDR1 and CDR2: ENHRY and SYGVKD. The V gene end was trimmed by 2 bases and the J gene end by 7 bases; junction bases not matched to a gene: 10.

This clone came up once. The chain has TRBV12-5 and TRBJ2-2, with TRBD2 identical over 11 bases. CDR1 is LGHNT and CDR2 is FRNRAP in the germline V gene. Trimming cost V 3 bases and J 3 bases; bases outside gene matches: 3. CDR3 length equals 16 residues. Here the CDR3 reads CASGFTGLADTGELFF. As DNA, the CDR3 is TGTGCTAGTGGTTTTACGGGACTAGCGGACACCGGGGAGCTGTTTTTT.

The V call is TRBV14, the J call TRBJ2-7; perhaps TRBD1 as D (5 bases). CDR1 and CDR2 from the germline V gene are SGHDN and FVKESK. Trimming pared 3 bases from V and 4 bases from J, leaving 16 bases between. There are 15 residues in the CDR3. The CDR3 sequence: CASSQTLAGIYEQYF. CDR3 nucleotides: TGTGCCAGCAGCCAGACCCTGGCAGGGATATACGAGCAGTACTTC.

The V and J genes are TRBV6-6 and TRBJ2-7; 7 nucleotides align to TRBD1. Germline trimming cut 4 bases from V and 5 bases from J; bases unmatched to any gene: 8. Germline lookup yields CDR1 MNHNY and CDR2 SVGAGI (reference sequence). The CDR3 extends over 14 amino acids. CDR3 in amino acids: CASSSAQGVHEQYF. As DNA, the CDR3 is TGTGCCAGCAGTTCCGCCCAGGGGGTCCACGAGCAGTACTTC.

This chain uses TRBV7-3 with TRBJ2-3; D is perhaps TRBD1 (6 bases). CDR3 length equals 15 residues. Germline V gene lookup returns CDR1 SGHTA and CDR2 FQGTGA. V was cut by 5 bases and J by 6 bases, with 18 bases left in between. The CDR3 loop reads CASSPKIGGADTQYF. CDR3 nucleotide sequence: TGTGCCAGCAGCCCCAAGATAGGGGGAGCTGATACGCAGTATTTT.

V is TRBV7-9 and J is TRBJ2-7; the match to TRBD2 covers 7 bases. The V gene's germline CDR1 is SEHNR and CDR2 FQNEAQ (reference sequence). The CDR3 is made up of 16 amino acids. Germline trimming cut 2 bases from V and 4 bases from J; bases unmatched to any gene: 11. The CDR3 is CASSLTPGRERYEQYF. The CDR3 DNA follows: TGTGCCAGCAGCTTAACCCCCGGGCGGGAGAGGTACGAGCAGTACTTC.

The chain has TRBV5-1 and TRBJ1-3; the D is unclear. This CDR3 is 15 amino acids long. V lost 2 bases, J lost 0 bases, and 9 bases lay in between. Germline V lookup: CDR1 SGHRS, CDR2 YFSETQ. The CDR3 sequence is CASSLVADSGNTIYF. CDR3 DNA sequence: TGCGCCAGCAGCTTAGTCGCGGACTCTGGAAACACCATATATTTT.

The chain recombines TRBV5-1 with TRBJ2-7; 10 bases are shared with TRBD1. This CDR3 is 14 amino acids long. The germline CDR1 and CDR2 sequences are SGHRS and YFSETQ. Trimming cost V 2 bases and J 6 bases; bases outside gene matches: 5. In DNA, the CDR3 is TGCGCCAGCAGCTTTCGACAGGGGGCCGCCGAGCAGTACTTC. It translates to CASSFRQGAAEQYF.

The chain links TRBV28 to TRBJ2-5, with D perhaps TRBD1 (6 bases). Germline CDR1 and CDR2: MDHEN and SYDVKM. The length of the CDR3 is 16 residues. V gave up 8 bases and J gave up 4 bases, with 23 bases separating them. The chain's CDR3 is CASRSRTGPAAETQYF. DNA for the CDR3: TGTGCCAGCCGATCAAGAACAGGGCCGGCGGCAGAGACCCAGTACTTC.

This rearrangement joins TRBV6-6 to TRBJ2-3, with a weak D call TRBD2 (6 bases). The CDR3 contains 16 residues. With 4 bases removed from V and 1 base from J, the gap between germline ends came to 15 bases. Germline V gene sequence: CDR1 MNHNY, CDR2 SVGAGI (reference sequence). Written as DNA, the CDR3 is TGTGCCAGCAGTTCCTGGGACTCCCGGGGCACAGATACGCAGTATTTT. This translates into CASSSWDSRGTDTQYF.

The rearrangement links TRBV19 to TRBJ2-1, with D possibly being TRBD2 (6 bases). Trimming left V 5 bases short and J 8 bases short, with 19 bases between. The CDR3 is made up of 15 amino acids. Per the germline V gene, CDR1 is LNHDA and CDR2 is SQIVND (reference sequence). DNA for the CDR3: TGTGCCAGTAGTTCGACGGAGGGGTTCGTCGATGAGCAGTTCTTC. Its protein product is CASSSTEGFVDEQFF.

This chain links TRBV28 with TRBJ1-2; D ambiguous. This CDR3 has 12 amino acids. Germline V lookup: CDR1 MDHEN, CDR2 SYDVKM. V was pared by 6 bases and J by 7 bases, with 12 bases between. CDR3 coding DNA: TGTGCCAGCAGACTGAAGAGTACTGGCTACACCTTC. Its translation: CASRLKSTGYTF.

The chain combines TRBV4-1 with TRBJ2-1; tentatively, D is TRBD2 (5 bases). The ends were cut back, 0 bases at V and 1 base at J, with 13 bases in the middle. This CDR3 region has 17 residues. The V gene's germline CDR1 is MGHRA and CDR2 YSYEKL. CDR3 nucleotides: TGCGCCAGCAGCCAAGATGTTCCTAGAGGGTCCTACAATGAGCAGTTCTTC. Translation: CASSQDVPRGSYNEQFF.

The rearrangement uses TRBV29-1 and TRBJ1-2; 7 nucleotides match TRBD1. V shed 0 bases and J 5 bases; nucleotides not matched to a gene: 9. Germline values: CDR1 SQVTM, CDR2 ANQGSEA. The CDR3 length is 15 residues. The CDR3 sequence: CSVEDRRGRSYGYTF. The CDR3 DNA sequence: TGCAGCGTTGAAGATCGGAGGGGGCGGTCTTATGGCTACACCTTC. The variable domain in full, completed from reference TRBV29-1 and TRBJ1-2, reads SAVISQKPSRDICQRGTSLTIQCQVDSQVTMMFWYRQQPGQSLTLIATANQGSEATYESGFVIDKFPISRPNLTFSTLTVSNMSPEDSSIYLCSVEDRRGRSYGYTFGSGTRLTVV.

The J gene is TRBJ2-1, the V gene TRBV29-1; TRBD1 matches at 8 bases. Losses at the gene ends were 7 bases for V and 2 bases for J; bases not matched to a gene: 4. The CDR3 has 13 amino acids. Germline-derived CDR1 and CDR2 are SQVTM and ANQGSEA. CDR3 residues: CSANRGTYNEQFF. The CDR3 DNA is TGCAGCGCTAACAGGGGGACCTACAATGAGCAGTTCTTC.

A remark on this clone: The same CDR3 can be traced to other DNA sequences in this sample. This rearrangement joins TRBV11-2 to TRBJ2-1, with a tentative D call TRBD2 (5 bases). The CDR3 runs to 12 residues. Per germline, CDR1 SGHAT and CDR2 FQNNGV. The ends were cut back, 3 bases at V and 7 bases at J, with 7 bases in the middle. CDR3 coding DNA: TGTGCCAGCAGCTTCCGGGGTAATGAGCAGTTCTTC. It yields the protein CASSFRGNEQFF.

The V gene is TRBV9, the J gene TRBJ1-4; tentative D call: TRBD1 (5 bases). V shed 4 bases and J shed 12 bases, with 19 bases lying between them. Germline V CDR1 and CDR2: SGDLS, YYNGEE. The CDR3 is 14 residues long. The CDR3 region has the DNA TGTGCCAGCAGCCCAACACCTGGGGGGGGAGAACTGTTTTTT. This codes for CASSPTPGGGELFF.

The CDR3 spells CASSDRYRVPYNEQFF. In DNA form, the CDR3 reads TGTGCCAGCAGTGACCGATACAGGGTACCTTACAATGAGCAGTTCTTC. This sequence joins TRBV6-4 and TRBJ2-1, with a possible D match to TRBD1 (6 bases). Per the germline V gene, CDR1 is MRHNA and CDR2 is SNTAGT. Trimming left V 2 bases short and J 4 bases short, with 15 bases between. The CDR3 is 16 amino acids.